This T cell receptor beta chain comes out of a study of PD-L1 blockade in urothelial cancer. The table came from immunoSEQ multiplex PCR; TCRdb's copy has only in-frame clones and leaves some out. The profile shows about 72,000 clones, 80% to 85% of them singletons. The CDR3 has 18 residues. CDR1 is GTSNPN and CDR2 is SVGIG in the germline V gene (reference sequence). Germline trimming cut 2 bases from V and 5 bases from J; bases unmatched to any gene: 14. This sequence was found in a man between 65 and 79 years old with urothelial cancer. This chain connects TRBV30 to TRBJ2-5; 13 nucleotides align to TRBD2. This material consisted of PBMCs, taken around atezolizumab (anti-PD-L1) treatment. The CDR3 sequence: CAWSPGTSGIASVETQYF. The CDR3 bases are TGTGCCTGGAGTCCCGGGACTAGCGGGATCGCGAGTGTGGAGACCCAGTACTTC.